The next 17 T cell receptor beta chains were all read from a single sample in a study of tissue T cells after allogeneic stem cell transplantation. Method: immunoSEQ multiplex PCR; TCRdb's copy keeps in-frame clones and lacks some. The data show about 48,000 clones, approximately 73% seen once. Sequenced: sorted cells pooled from one or two spleens. The receptors were gathered from a pool of C57BL/6 mice in good health.

For this clone: Gene names are the mouse ones. The missing CDR3 end, 1 residue past where the read stops, is filled in from the germline J gene. The chain carries TRBV26 and TRBJ2-7; D is perhaps TRBD1 (6 bases). V dropped 5 bases and J dropped 1 base, with 9 bases sitting between them. Per germline, CDR1 KGHPV and CDR2 FQNQEV (reference sequence). CDR3 length: 13 amino acids. CDR3 bases read: TGTGCCAGCAGTGAGGGACATTCCTATGAACAGTAC. Its protein product is CASSEGHSYEQY. The whole CDR3 protein is CASSEGHSYEQYF.

For this clone: Genes and germline come from the mouse. CDR3 protein: CASSSRVGERLFF. The part of the CDR3 DNA that was read is TGTGCCAGCAGTTCCAGGGTCGGCGAAAGATTATTT. The V and J genes are TRBV14 and TRBJ1-4; a possible D gene is TRBD1 (5 bases). Sequencing ends 1 residue short of the CDR3 end; the germline J gene provides the rest. In germline, CDR1 is SGHDT, CDR2 FRDEAV. The CDR3 contains 13 residues. Trimming removed 3 bases at V and 7 bases at J, with 10 bases between.

Concerning this clone: The listed genes are named as in mouse. The CDR3 end falls 1 residue outside the read, so it is completed with the germline J gene. V gene TRBV19 combines with J gene TRBJ2-3; D is perhaps TRBD1 (6 bases). The CDR3 has 15 amino acids. V was shortened by 5 bases and J by 1 base, with 14 bases between the two germline ends. Germline V gene sequence: CDR1 FNHDT, CDR2 SITEND (reference sequence). The sequenced part of the CDR3 DNA is TGTGCCAGCAGCATGAGGGGGAGCGGTGCAGAAACGCTGTAT. It yields the protein CASSMRGSGAETLY. The whole CDR3 region reads CASSMRGSGAETLYF.

With regard to this clone: Genes and germline are mouse. The CDR3 end is not reached by the read, which stops 1 residue before it; the germline J gene fills it in. The chain carries TRBV5 and TRBJ2-1; TRBD1 matches 10 bases. Germline values: CDR1 LGHNA, CDR2 YNLKQL (reference sequence). V shed 3 bases and J 6 bases; nucleotides not matched to a gene: 5. The CDR3 extends over 15 amino acids. CDR3 amino acids: CASSQGQGLGAEQFF. CDR3 DNA, as far as it was read: TGTGCCAGCAGCCAGGGACAGGGGCTGGGTGCTGAGCAGTTC.

With regard to this clone: The gene names given are mouse names. With the read ending 1 residue before the CDR3 end, the germline J gene is used to fill in that end. J is TRBJ1-4 and V is TRBV13-1, with D possibly being TRBD1 (6 bases). The length of the CDR3 is 15 residues. The V end lost 0 bases, the J end lost 0 bases, and 6 bases lay between the germline ends. Germline CDR1 reads NSHNY; CDR2 reads SYGAGN. The sequenced part of the CDR3 DNA is TGTGCCAGCAGTGATGGGACAGTTTCCAACGAAAGATTATTT. It is translated as CASSDGTVSNERLF. The CDR3 reads in full as CASSDGTVSNERLFF.

Worth noting for this clone: All gene names here are mouse names. The read terminates 1 residue before the CDR3 end, so the remaining end is supplied by the germline J gene. The chain uses TRBV29 and TRBJ1-4; 7 bases are shared with TRBD1. This CDR3 has 13 residues. Per the germline V gene, CDR1 is MSHET and CDR2 is SYDVDS. V dropped 7 bases and J dropped 5; count of bases not matched to a gene: 4. CDR3 protein: CASNRGGNERLFF. Incomplete CDR3 DNA: TGTGCTAGCAACAGGGGCGGGAACGAAAGATTATTT. Full variable domain (outside the CDR3, taken from reference TRBV29 and TRBJ1-4): DMKVTQMPRYLIKRMGENVLLECGQDMSHETMYWYRQDPGLGLQLIYISYDVDSNSEGDIPKGYRVSRKKREHFSLILDSAKTNQTSVYFCASNRGGNERLFFGHGTKLSVL.

As to this clone: Germline and genes: mouse. The sequenced CDR3 bases are TGTGCCAGCAGTATAGTCAACCAGGCTCCGCTT. Translation: CASSIVNQAPL. The whole CDR3 sequence reads CASSIVNQAPLF. This chain links TRBV19 with TRBJ1-5; unclear D gene. The observed sequence ends 1 residue before the CDR3 terminus, with the missing tail filled in from the germline J gene. V was cut by 0 bases and J by 3 bases, with 1 base left in between. Germline V CDR1 and CDR2: FNHDT, SITEND (reference sequence). This CDR3 is built from 12 residues.

Notes on this clone: Gene names refer to mouse genes. The read ends 1 residue before the CDR3 terminus; that terminus is restored from the germline J gene. The chain is built from TRBV13-2 and TRBJ2-7, with 8 bases fitting TRBD2. The J segment lost 4 bases and the V segment lost 5 bases, leaving 2 bases of the junction unmatched. The CDR3 extends over 12 amino acids. Germline V gene data show CDR1 as NNHNN and CDR2 as SYGAGS (reference sequence). Incomplete CDR3 DNA: TGTGCCAGCGGGAGGACTGGGTATGAACAGTAC. Residues: CASGRTGYEQY. In full, the CDR3 is CASGRTGYEQYF.

Only a few counts were recorded for this clone. Any gene name here is a mouse gene name. The read halts 1 residue ahead of the CDR3 end, with the missing end drawn from the germline J gene. The J gene is TRBJ2-7, the V gene TRBV12-1; D tentatively fits TRBD1 or TRBD2 (5 bases each). Trimming shortened V by 4 bases and J by 3 bases, and 9 bases separated the two germline ends. Per the germline V gene, CDR1 is SGHSN and CDR2 is HYEKVE. The CDR3 runs 12 residues. CDR3 residues: CASSGAGYEQYF. The DNA read from the CDR3 is TGTGCCAGCTCCGGGGCTGGCTATGAACAGTAC.

In the case of this clone: Gene names are mouse gene names. The read is 1 residue too short to cover the CDR3 end, so that end is filled in from the germline J gene. This chain uses TRBV31 with TRBJ2-1; possibly TRBD2 for D (6 bases). CDR3 length: 13 residues. The germline gives CDR1 GKSSPN, CDR2 SITVG. V gave up 5 bases and J gave up 6 bases, with 14 bases separating them. Incomplete CDR3 DNA: TGTGCCTGGGATGGGGGAGGCCTTGCTGAGCAGTTC. This encodes CAWDGGGLAEQF. The CDR3 as a whole reads CAWDGGGLAEQFF. Full variable domain (missing parts from reference TRBV31 and TRBJ2-1): AQTIHQWPVAEIKAVGSPLSLGCTIKGKSSPNLYWYWQATGGTLQQLFYSITVGQVESVVQLNLSASRPKDDQFILSTEKLLLSHSGFYLCAWDGGGLAEQFFGPGTRLTVL.

Regarding this clone: Germline and genes: mouse. With the read ending 1 residue before the CDR3 end, the germline J gene is used to fill in that end. J is TRBJ1-3 and V is TRBV31; TRBD1 might be the D (5 bases). CDR3 length equals 14 residues. Deletions cut 0 bases from V and 3 bases from J, with 9 bases between. Germline V CDR1 and CDR2: GKSSPN, SITVG. The CDR3 bases that were read are TGTGCCTGGAGTCTAGAAGGGGATGGAAATACGCTCTAT. This gives the protein CAWSLEGDGNTLY. The whole CDR3 protein is CAWSLEGDGNTLYF.

Turning to this clone: Germline and genes: mouse. The sequence runs out 1 residue before the end of the CDR3; the remainder is reconstructed from the germline J gene. The V gene is TRBV13-1, the J gene TRBJ2-4, with D possibly TRBD1 on 5 matching bases. The V and J ends lost 5 bases and 0 bases respectively, with 10 bases between them. The CDR3 is 14 amino acids. CDR1 is NSHNY, CDR2 SYGAGN, per germline. The CDR3 sequence is CASSPKGSQNTLYF. The CDR3 bases that were read are TGTGCCAGCAGCCCCAAGGGGAGTCAAAACACCTTGTAC.

About this clone itself: The genes are named according to mouse. The read terminates 1 residue ahead of where the CDR3 ends, so the germline J gene completes it. The J gene is TRBJ2-7, the V gene TRBV13-2, with no clear D. CDR3 size: 11 residues. Trimming took off 0 bases at V and 8 bases at J, with 6 bases between the two ends. Germline V gene sequence: CDR1 NNHNN, CDR2 SYGAGS (reference sequence). The sequenced CDR3 bases are TGTGCCAGCGGTGATGCCGGACAACAGTAC. Protein product: CASGDAGQQY. The full CDR3 protein reads CASGDAGQQYF.

This clone was counted between two and nine times. Gene names denote mouse genes. The missing CDR3 end, 1 residue past where the read stops, is filled in from the germline J gene. This sequence joins TRBV1 and TRBJ2-7, with 7 positions matching TRBD1. This CDR3 comprises 12 residues. The germline V gene encodes CDR1 NSQYPW and CDR2 LRSPGD (reference sequence). J lost 4 bases, V lost 4 bases, and 1 base had no gene match. CDR3 sequence: CTCSGGQYEQYF. The CDR3 bases that were read are TGCACCTGCAGTGGGGGACAGTATGAACAGTAC.

For this clone: Mouse germline and gene names are used. The CDR3 end is not reached by the read, which stops 1 residue before it; the germline J gene fills it in. The chain uses TRBV19 and TRBJ1-6; 7 nucleotides match TRBD1. TRBJ1-6 is designated an ORF whose function remains uncertain. This CDR3 contains 14 residues. Germline V CDR1 and CDR2: FNHDT, SITEND (reference sequence). Germline trimming cut 2 bases from V and 8 bases from J; bases unmatched to any gene: 4. CDR3 loop: CASSIQGGDSPLYF. Incomplete CDR3 DNA: TGTGCCAGCAGTATTCAGGGGGGAGATTCGCCCCTCTAC.

On this clone: Gene names and germline match the mouse. The read ends 1 residue shy of where the CDR3 ends; the end is completed using the germline J gene. The V and J genes are TRBV1 and TRBJ2-5, with D hard to call. The V gene lost 0 bases and the J gene lost 0 bases, with 7 bases spanning the gap. CDR3 length equals 15 residues. CDR1 and CDR2 (germline): NSQYPW, LRSPGD (reference sequence). The CDR3 DNA, read in part, is TGCACCTGCAGTGCAGAGCAGGATAACCAAGACACCCAGTAC. It encodes CTCSAEQDNQDTQY. In full, the CDR3 reads CTCSAEQDNQDTQYF. Supplemented by reference TRBV1 and TRBJ2-5, the full variable domain reads VTLLEQNPRWRLVPRGQAVNLRCILKNSQYPWMSWYQQDLQKQLQWLFTLRSPGDKEVKSLPGADYLATRVTDTELRLQVANMSQGRTLYCTCSAEQDNQDTQYFGPGTRLLVL.

This clone was counted only a few times. Gene names are the mouse ones. The sequenced fragment ends 1 residue before the CDR3 boundary, so the rest is inferred from the germline J gene. The chain employs TRBV26 and TRBJ2-1, with TRBD1 matching 9 bases. The length of the CDR3 is 15 residues. Germline V gives CDR1 KGHPV, CDR2 FQNQEV (reference sequence). V shed 4 bases and J 0 bases; nucleotides not matched to a gene: 1. The CDR3 sequence: CASSPDRGNYAEQFF. The part of the CDR3 DNA that was read is TGTGCCAGCAGTCCGGACAGGGGTAACTATGCTGAGCAGTTC.